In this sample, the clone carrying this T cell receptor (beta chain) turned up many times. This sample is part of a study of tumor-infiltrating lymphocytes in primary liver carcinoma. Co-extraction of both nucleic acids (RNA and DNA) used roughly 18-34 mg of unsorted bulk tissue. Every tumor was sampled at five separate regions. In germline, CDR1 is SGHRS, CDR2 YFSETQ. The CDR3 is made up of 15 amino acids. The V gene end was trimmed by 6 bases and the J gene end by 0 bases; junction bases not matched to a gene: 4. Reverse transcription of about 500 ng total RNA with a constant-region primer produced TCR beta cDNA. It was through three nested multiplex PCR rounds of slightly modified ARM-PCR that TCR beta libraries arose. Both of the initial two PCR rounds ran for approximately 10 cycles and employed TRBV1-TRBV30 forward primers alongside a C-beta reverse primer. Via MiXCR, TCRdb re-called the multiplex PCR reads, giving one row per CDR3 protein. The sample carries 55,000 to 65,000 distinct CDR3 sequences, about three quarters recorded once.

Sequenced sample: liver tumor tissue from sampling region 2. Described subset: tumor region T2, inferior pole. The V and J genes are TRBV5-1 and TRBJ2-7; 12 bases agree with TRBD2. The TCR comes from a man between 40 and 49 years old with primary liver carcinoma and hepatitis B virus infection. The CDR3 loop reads CASTTTSGSSYEQYF. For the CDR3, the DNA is TGCGCCAGCACCACGACTAGCGGGAGCTCCTACGAGCAGTACTTC.